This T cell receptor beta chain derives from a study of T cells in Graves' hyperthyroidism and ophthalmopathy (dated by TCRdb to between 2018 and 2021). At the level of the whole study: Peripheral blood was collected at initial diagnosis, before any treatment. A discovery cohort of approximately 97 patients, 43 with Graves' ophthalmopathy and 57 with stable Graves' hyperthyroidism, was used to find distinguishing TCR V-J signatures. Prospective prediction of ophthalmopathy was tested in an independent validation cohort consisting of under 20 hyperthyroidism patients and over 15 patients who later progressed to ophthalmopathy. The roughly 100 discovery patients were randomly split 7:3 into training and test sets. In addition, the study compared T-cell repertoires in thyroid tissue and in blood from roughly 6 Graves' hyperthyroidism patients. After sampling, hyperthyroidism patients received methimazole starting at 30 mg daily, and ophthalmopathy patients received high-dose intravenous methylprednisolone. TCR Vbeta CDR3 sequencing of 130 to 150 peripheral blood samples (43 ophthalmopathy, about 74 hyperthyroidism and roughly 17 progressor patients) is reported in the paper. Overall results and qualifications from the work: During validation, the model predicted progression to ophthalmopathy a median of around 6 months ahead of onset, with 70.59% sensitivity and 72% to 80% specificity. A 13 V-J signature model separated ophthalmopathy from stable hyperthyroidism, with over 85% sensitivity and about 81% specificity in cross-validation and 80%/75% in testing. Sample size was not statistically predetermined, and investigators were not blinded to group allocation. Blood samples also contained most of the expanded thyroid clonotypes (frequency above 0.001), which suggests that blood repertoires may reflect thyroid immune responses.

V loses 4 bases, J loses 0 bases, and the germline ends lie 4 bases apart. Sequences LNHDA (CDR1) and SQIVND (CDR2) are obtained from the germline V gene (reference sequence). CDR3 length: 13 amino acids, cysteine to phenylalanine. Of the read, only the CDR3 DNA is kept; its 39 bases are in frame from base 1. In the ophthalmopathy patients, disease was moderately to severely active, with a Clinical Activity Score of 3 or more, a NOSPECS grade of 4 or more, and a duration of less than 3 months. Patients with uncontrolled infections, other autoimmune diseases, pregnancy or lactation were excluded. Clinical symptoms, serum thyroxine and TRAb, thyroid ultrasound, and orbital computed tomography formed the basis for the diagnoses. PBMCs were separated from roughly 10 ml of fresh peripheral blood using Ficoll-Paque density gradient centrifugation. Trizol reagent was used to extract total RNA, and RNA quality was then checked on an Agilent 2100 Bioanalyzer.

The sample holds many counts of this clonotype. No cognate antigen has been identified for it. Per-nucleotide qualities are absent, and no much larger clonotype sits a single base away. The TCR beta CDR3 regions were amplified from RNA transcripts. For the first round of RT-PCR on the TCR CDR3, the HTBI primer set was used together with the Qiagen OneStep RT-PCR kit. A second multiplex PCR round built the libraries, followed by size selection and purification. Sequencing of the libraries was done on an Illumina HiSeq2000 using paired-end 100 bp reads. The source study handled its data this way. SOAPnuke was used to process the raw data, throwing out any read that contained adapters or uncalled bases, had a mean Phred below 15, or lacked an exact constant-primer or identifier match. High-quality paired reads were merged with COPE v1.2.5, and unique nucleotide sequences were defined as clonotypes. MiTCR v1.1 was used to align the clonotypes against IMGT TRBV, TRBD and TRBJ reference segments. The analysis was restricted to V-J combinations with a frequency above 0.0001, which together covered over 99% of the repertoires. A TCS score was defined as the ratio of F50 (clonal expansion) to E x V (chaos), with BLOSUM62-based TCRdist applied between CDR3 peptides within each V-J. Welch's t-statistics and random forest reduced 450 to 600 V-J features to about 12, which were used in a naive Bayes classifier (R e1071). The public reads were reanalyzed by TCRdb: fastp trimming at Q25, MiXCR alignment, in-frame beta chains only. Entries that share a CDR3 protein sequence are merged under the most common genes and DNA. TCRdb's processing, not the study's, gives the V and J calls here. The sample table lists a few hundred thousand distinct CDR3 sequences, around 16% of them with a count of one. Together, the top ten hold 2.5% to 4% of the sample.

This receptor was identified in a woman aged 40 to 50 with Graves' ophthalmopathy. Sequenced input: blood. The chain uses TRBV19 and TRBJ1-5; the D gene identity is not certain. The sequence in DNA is TGTGCCAGTAGTAGTAATAGCAATCAGCCCCAGCATTTT. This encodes CASSSNSNQPQHF.